This TCR beta chain was obtained from a study of blood T cell repertoires in COVID-19. Study-wide background: Spain, Italy and the United States supplied samples that represented acute and convalescent COVID-19. T cells, B-cell-depleted T cells, or PBMCs provided the cDNA or gDNA that served as material.

In the authors' workflow: Amplification from reference gene primers served as the basis for estimated nucleated cell counts. Here immunoSEQ multiplex PCR was the method, and the copy in TCRdb shows in-frame clones only, minus some. The V and J calls and clone size are taken from that table; D and trimming were inferred from the DNA. The data hold hundreds of thousands of clones, with around 83% observed a single time. With V trimmed by 5 bases and J by 0 bases, 14 bases remained unmatched. Germline loops: CDR1 SGHKS, CDR2 YYEKEE (reference sequence). The CDR3 extends over 19 amino acids. V gene TRBV5-5 combines with J gene TRBJ1-3; 10 bases align to TRBD1. The sequence was obtained from a woman between 50 and 59 years old with acute or convalescent COVID-19. Sequenced material: peripheral blood. CDR3 DNA: TGTGCCAGCAGTCCTTGGGGGACAGGGGCTCCCAGCTCTGGAAACACCATATATTTT. Encoded protein: CASSPWGTGAPSSGNTIYF.